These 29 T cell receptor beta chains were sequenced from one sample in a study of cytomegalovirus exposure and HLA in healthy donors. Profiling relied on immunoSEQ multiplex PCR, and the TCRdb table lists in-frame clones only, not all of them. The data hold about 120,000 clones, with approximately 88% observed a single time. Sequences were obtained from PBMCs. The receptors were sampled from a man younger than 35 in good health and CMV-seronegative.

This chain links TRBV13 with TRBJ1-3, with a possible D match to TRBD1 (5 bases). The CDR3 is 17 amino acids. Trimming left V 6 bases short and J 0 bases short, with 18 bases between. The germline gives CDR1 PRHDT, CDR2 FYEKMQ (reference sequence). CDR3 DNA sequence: TGTGCCAGCAGTTCCCTGCGGGGCTCTCCCTCTGGAAACACCATATATTTT. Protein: CASSSLRGSPSGNTIYF.

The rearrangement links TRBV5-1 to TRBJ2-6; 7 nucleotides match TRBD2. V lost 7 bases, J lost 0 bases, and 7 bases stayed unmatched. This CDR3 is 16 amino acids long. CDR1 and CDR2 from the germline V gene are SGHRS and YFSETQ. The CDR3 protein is CASAQSGASGANVLTF. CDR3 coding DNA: TGCGCCAGCGCTCAAAGCGGGGCCTCTGGGGCCAACGTCCTGACTTTC.

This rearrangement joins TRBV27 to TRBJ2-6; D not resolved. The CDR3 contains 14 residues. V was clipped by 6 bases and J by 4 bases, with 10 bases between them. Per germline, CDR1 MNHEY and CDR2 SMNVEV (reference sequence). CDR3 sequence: CASRRFAGANVLTF. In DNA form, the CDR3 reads TGTGCCAGCAGACGGTTCGCCGGGGCCAACGTCCTGACTTTC.

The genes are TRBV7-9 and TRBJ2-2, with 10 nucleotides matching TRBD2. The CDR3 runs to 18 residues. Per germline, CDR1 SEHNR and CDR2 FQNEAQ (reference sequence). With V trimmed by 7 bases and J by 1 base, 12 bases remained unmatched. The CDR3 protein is CASTYLAGDLKNTGELFF. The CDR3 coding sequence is TGTGCCAGCACCTATCTAGCGGGAGATCTAAAGAACACCGGGGAGCTGTTTTTT.

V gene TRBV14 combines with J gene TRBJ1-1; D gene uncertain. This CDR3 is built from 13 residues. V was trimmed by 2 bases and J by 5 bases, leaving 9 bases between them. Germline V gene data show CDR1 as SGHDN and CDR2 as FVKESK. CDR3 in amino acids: CASSQLPLTEAFF. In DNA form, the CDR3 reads TGTGCCAGCAGCCAACTTCCCCTGACTGAAGCTTTCTTT.

The CDR3 reads CASSVDSGGPDTQYF. The CDR3 coding sequence is TGTGCCAGCAGCGTAGATAGCGGGGGGCCAGATACGCAGTATTTT. The chain employs TRBV9 and TRBJ2-3; the match to TRBD2 covers 10 bases. The CDR3 has 15 amino acids. Germline trimming cut 0 bases from V and 4 bases from J; bases unmatched to any gene: 2. CDR1 is SGDLS and CDR2 is YYNGEE in the germline V gene. Full variable domain (rest looked up from reference TRBV9 and TRBJ2-3): DSGVTQTPKHLITATGQRVTLRCSPRSGDLSVYWYQQSLDQGLQFLIQYYNGEERAKGNILERFSAQQFPDLHSELNLSSLELGDSALYFCASSVDSGGPDTQYFGPGTRLTVL.

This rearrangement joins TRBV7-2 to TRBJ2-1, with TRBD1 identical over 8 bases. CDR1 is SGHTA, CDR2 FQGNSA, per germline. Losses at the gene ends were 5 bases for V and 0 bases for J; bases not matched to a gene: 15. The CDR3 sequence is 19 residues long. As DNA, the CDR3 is TGTGCCAGCAGCATCGACGGGACAGGCCCACCCATCTCCTACAATGAGCAGTTCTTC. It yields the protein CASSIDGTGPPISYNEQFF. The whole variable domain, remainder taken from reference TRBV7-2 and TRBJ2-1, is GAGVSQSPSNKVTEKGKDVELRCDPISGHTALYWYRQSLGQGLEFLIYFQGNSAPDKSGLPSDRFSAERTGGSVSTLTIQRTQQEDSAVYLCASSIDGTGPPISYNEQFFGPGTRLTVL.

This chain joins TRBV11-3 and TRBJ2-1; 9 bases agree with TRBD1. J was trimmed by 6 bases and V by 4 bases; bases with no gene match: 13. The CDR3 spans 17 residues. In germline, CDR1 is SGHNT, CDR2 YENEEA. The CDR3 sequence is CASSSPPGTGPLNEQFF. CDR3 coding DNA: TGTGCCAGCAGCTCCCCCCCCGGGACAGGGCCGCTCAATGAGCAGTTCTTC. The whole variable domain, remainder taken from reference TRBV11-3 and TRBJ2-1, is EAGVVQSPRYKIIEKKQPVAFWCNPISGHNTLYWYLQNLGQGPELLIRYENEEAVDDSQLPKDRFSAERLKGVDSTLKIQPAELGDSAVYLCASSSPPGTGPLNEQFFGPGTRLTVL.

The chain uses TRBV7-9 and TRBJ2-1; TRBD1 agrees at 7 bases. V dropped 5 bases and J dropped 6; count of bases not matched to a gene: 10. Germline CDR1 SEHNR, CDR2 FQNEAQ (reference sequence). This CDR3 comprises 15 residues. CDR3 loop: CASSPRDSTFNEQFF. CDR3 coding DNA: TGTGCCAGCAGCCCTCGGGACAGTACGTTCAATGAGCAGTTCTTC.

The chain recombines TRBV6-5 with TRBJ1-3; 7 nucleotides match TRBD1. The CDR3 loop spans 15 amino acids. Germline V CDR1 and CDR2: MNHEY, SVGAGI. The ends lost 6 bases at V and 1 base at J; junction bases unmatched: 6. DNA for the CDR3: TGTGCCAGCAGCTCACAGGGGAAATCTGGAAACACCATATATTTT. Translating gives CASSSQGKSGNTIYF.

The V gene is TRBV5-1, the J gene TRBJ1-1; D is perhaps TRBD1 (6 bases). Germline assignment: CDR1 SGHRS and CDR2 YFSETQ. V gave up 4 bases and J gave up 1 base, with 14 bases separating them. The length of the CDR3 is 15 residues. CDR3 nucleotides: TGCGCCAGCAGCGCACAACAGGGAAAGAACACTGAAGCTTTCTTT. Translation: CASSAQQGKNTEAFF.

As DNA, the CDR3 is TGTGCCAGCAGTGCCACCTACGAGCAGTACTTC. Its protein is CASSATYEQYF. V and J are TRBV2 and TRBJ2-7; D call uncertain. This CDR3 has 11 residues. Germline V gene sequence: CDR1 SNHLY, CDR2 FYNNEI. Trimming took 4 bases from V and 2 from J, leaving 3 bases between them.

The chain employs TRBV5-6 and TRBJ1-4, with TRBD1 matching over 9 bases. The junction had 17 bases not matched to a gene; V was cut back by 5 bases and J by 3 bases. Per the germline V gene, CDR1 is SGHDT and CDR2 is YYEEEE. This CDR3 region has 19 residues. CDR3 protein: CASRRGRDRAVMANEKLFF. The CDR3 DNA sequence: TGTGCCAGCAGGAGAGGCCGGGACAGGGCGGTGATGGCTAATGAAAAACTGTTTTTT.

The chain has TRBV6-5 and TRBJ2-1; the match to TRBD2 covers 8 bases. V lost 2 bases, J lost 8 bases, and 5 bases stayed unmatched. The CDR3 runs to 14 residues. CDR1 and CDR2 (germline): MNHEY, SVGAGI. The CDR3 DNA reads TGTGCCAGCAGTTACGGCGGGACTAGTGATGAGCAGTTCTTC. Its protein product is CASSYGGTSDEQFF.

The CDR3: CASSRAGAPYNEQFF. The CDR3 nucleotides read TGTGCCAGCAGCCGAGCGGGAGCCCCCTACAATGAGCAGTTCTTC. V gene TRBV7-2 combines with J gene TRBJ2-1, with TRBD2 matching over 8 bases. CDR1 is SGHTA and CDR2 is FQGNSA in the germline V gene. J gave up 2 bases and V 5 bases, and 5 bases lay outside the gene matches. The CDR3 has 15 residues.

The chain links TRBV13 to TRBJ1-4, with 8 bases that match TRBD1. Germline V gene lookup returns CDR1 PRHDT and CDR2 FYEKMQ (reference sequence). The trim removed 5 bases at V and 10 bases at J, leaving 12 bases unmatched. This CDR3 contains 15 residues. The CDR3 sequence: CASSRLETGDRKLFF. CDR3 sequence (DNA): TGTGCCAGCAGCCGGCTAGAGACAGGGGACAGAAAACTGTTTTTT.

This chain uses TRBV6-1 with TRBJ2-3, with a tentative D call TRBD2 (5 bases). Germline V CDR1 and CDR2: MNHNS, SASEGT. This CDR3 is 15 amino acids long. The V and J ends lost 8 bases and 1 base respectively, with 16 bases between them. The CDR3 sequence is CASRRITPGTDTQYF. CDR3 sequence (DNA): TGTGCCAGCCGGAGGATAACCCCGGGCACAGATACGCAGTATTTT.

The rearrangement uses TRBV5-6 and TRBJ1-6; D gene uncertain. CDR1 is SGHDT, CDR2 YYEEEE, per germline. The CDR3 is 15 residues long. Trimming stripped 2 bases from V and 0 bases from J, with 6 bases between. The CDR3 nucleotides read TGTGCCAGCAGCTTCAGAAGCTCCTATAATTCACCCCTCCACTTT. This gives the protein CASSFRSSYNSPLHF. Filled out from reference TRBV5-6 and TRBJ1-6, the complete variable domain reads DAGVTQSPTHLIKTRGQQVTLRCSPKSGHDTVSWYQQALGQGPQFIFQYYEEEERQRGNFPDRFSGHQFPNYSSELNVNALLLGDSALYLCASSFRSSYNSPLHFGNGTRLTVT.

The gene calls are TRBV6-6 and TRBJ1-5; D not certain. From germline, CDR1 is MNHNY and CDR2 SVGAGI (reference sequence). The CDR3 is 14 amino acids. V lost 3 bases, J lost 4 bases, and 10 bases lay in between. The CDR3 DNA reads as TGTGCCAGCAGTTATATGGGCGGGAATCAGCCCCAGCATTTT. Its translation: CASSYMGGNQPQHF.

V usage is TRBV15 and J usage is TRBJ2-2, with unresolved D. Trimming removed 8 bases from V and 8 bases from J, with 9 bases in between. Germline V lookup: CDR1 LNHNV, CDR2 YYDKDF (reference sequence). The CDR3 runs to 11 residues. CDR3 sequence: CATGLGGELFF. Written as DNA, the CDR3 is TGTGCCACCGGTCTCGGGGGGGAGCTGTTTTTT.

DNA for the CDR3: TGTGCCAGCAGCGTACAGGGTTCGGGCAATCAGCCCCAGCATTTT. This gives the protein CASSVQGSGNQPQHF. This chain joins TRBV7-8 and TRBJ1-5; D may be TRBD1 (6 bases). Germline-derived CDR1 and CDR2 are SGHVS and FQNEAQ. Trimming cost V 5 bases and J 2 bases, with 13 bases left between them. The CDR3 is 15 amino acids.

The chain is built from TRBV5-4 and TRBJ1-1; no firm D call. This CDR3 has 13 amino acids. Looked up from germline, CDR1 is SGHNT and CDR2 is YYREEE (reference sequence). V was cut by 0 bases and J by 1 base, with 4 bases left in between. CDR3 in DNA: TGTGCCAGCAGCTTGGAGAGGAACACTGAAGCTTTCTTT. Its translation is CASSLERNTEAFF.

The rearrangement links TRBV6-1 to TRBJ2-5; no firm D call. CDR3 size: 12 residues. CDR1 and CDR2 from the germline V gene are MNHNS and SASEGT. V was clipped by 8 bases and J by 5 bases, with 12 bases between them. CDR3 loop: CASARTPETQYF. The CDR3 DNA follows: TGTGCCAGCGCACGAACACCGGAGACCCAGTACTTC.

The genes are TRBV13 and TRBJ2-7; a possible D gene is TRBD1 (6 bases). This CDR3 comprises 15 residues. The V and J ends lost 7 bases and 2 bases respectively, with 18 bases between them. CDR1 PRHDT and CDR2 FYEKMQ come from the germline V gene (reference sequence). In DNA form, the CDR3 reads TGTGCCAGCACCGTAACAGGGACGAACCCCTACGAGCAGTACTTC. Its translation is CASTVTGTNPYEQYF. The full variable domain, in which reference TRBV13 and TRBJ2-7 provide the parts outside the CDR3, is AAGVIQSPRHLIKEKRETATLKCYPIPRHDTVYWYQQGPGQDPQFLISFYEKMQSDKGSIPDRFSAQQFSDYHSELNMSSLELGDSALYFCASTVTGTNPYEQYFGPGTRLTVT.

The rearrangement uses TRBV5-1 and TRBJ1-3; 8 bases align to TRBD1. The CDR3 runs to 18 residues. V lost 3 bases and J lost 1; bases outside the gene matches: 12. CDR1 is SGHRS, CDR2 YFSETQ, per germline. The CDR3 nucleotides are TGCGCCAGCAGCTCAACCGGGACAGGTTCTTATTCTGGAAACACCATATATTTT. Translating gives CASSSTGTGSYSGNTIYF.

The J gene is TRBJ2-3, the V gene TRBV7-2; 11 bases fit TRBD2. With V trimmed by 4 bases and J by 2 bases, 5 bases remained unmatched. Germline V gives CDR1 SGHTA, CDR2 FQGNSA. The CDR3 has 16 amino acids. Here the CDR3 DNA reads TGTGCCAGCAGCTCAAGACTAGCGGGGCTCACAGATACGCAGTATTTT. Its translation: CASSSRLAGLTDTQYF.

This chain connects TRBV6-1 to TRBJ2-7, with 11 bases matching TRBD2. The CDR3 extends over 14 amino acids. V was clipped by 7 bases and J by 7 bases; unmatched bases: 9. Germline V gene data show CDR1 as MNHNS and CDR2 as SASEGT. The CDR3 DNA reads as TGTGCCAGCACTAGGACTAGCGGGCCGTTTGAGCAGTACTTC. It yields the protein CASTRTSGPFEQYF.

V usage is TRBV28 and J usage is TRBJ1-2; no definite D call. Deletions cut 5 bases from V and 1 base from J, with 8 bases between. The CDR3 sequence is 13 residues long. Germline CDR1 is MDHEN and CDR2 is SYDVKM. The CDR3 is CASSLNINYGYTF. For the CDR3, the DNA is TGTGCCAGCAGTCTAAATATTAACTATGGCTACACCTTC.

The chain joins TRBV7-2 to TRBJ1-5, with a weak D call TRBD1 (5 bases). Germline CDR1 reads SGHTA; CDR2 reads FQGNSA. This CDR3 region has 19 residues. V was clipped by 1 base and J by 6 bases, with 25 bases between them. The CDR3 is CASSLVTLGGGDVGQPQHF. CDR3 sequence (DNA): TGTGCCAGCAGCTTAGTAACACTCGGCGGGGGAGATGTTGGTCAGCCCCAGCATTTT.